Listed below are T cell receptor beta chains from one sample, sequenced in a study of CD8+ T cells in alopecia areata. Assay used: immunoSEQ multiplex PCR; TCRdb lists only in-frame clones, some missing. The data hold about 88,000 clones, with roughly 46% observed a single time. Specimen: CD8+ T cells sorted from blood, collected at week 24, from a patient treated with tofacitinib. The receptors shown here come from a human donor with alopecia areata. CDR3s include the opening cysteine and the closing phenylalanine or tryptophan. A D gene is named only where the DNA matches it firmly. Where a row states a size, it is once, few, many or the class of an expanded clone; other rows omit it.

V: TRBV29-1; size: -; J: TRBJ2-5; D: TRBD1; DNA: TGCAGCGTTGTAGGGGGACAGGGGATCGAGACCCAGTACTTC; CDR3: CSVVGGQGIETQYF
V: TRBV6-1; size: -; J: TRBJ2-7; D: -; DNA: TGTGCCAGCAGTCCCGGGACGTACTACGAGCAGTACTTC; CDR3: CASSPGTYYEQYF
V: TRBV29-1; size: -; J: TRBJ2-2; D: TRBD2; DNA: TGCAGCGTTGAAGAATACGCGGGAGCAAGCACCGGGGAGCTGTTTTTT; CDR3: CSVEEYAGASTGELFF
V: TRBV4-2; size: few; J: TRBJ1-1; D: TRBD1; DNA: TGTGCCAGCAGCCAAAGACAGGGCCTGAACACTGAAGCTTTCTTT; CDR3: CASSQRQGLNTEAFF
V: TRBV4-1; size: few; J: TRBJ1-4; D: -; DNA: TGCGCCAGCAGCCAAACTTCATTAGGCGAAAAACTGTTTTTT; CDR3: CASSQTSLGEKLFF
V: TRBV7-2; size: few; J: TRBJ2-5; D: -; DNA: TGTGCCAGCAGCTTAGCCAGGGATGGCACTATCCAAGAGACCCAGTACTTC; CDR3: CASSLARDGTIQETQYF
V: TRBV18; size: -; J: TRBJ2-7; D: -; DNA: TGTGCCAGCTCACCTTCGACAGGTTACGAGCAGTACTTC; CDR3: CASSPSTGYEQYF
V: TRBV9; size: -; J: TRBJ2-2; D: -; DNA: TGTGCCAGCAGCTACCGAGGGGAGGTGGCCACCGGGGAGCTGTTTTTT; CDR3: CASSYRGEVATGELFF
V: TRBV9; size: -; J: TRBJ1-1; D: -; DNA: TGTGCCAGCAGCCCACGGACAGTAAACACTGAAGCTTTCTTT; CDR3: CASSPRTVNTEAFF
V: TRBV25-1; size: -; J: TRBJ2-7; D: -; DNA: TGTGCCAGCAGCTCGAGGCAGTTATCCTACGAGCAGTACTTC; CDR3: CASSSRQLSYEQYF
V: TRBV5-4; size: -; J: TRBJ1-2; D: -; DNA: TGTGCCAGCAGCTCGGAAACGGGGTTTTATGGCTACACCTTC; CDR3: CASSSETGFYGYTF
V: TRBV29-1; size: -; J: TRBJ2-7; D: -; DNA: TGCAGCGTTGCAGAACAGGTTAACGAGCAGTACTTC; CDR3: CSVAEQVNEQYF
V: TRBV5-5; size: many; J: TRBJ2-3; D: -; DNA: TGTGCCAGCAGCTTGGAGCCCAGGGGCACAGATACGCAGTATTTT; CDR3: CASSLEPRGTDTQYF
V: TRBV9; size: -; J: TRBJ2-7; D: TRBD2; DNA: TGTGCCAGCAGCCTCGGGACTAGCGGGTCCCCCTACGAGCAGTACTTC; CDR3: CASSLGTSGSPYEQYF
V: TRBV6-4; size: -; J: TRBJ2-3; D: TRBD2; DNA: TGTGCCAGCAGTGACGGGACTAGCGGTGCAGATACGCAGTATTTT; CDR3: CASSDGTSGADTQYF
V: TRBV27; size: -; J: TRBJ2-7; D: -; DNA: TGTGCCAGCAGTTTAGGTGCGGGGATCTACGAGCAGTACTTC; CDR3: CASSLGAGIYEQYF
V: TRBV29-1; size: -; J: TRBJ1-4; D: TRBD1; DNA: TGCAGCGTTGCGGAAACCGGGACAGTTGCAACTAATGAAAAACTGTTTTTT; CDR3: CSVAETGTVATNEKLFF
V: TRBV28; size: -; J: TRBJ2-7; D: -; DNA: TGTGCCAGCAGTTGGAGGGACGCCAGGTACGAGCAGTACTTC; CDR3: CASSWRDARYEQYF
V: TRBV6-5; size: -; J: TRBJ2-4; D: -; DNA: TGTGCCAGCACCCTTAGTCGAGGGCCCAAAAACATTCAGTACTTC; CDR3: CASTLSRGPKNIQYF
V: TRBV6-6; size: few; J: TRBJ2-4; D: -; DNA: TGTGCCAGCAGCCCAGGGGTGGGCAAAAACATTCAGTACTTC; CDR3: CASSPGVGKNIQYF
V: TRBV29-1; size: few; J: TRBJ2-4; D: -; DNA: TGCAGCGTTGAACTAGCCAAAAACATTCAGTACTTC; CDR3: CSVELAKNIQYF
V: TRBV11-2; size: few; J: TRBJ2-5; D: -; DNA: TGTGCCAGCAGCTTATCTGGCCCCCAGACCCAGTACTTC; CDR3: CASSLSGPQTQYF
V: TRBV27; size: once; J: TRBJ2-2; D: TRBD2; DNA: TGTGCCAGCAGTCAAGTCGGGACTAGCGGGACCGGGGAGCTGTTTTTT; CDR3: CASSQVGTSGTGELFF
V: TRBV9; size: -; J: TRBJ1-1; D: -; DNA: TGTGCCAGCAGCGGCCGGGACCCCGAAGCTTTCTTT; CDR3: CASSGRDPEAFF
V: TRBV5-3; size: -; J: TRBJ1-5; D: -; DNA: TGTGCCAGAAGCAGCCAGCCCCAGCATTTT; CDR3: CARSSQPQHF
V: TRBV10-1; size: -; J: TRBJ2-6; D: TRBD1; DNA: TGCGCCAGCAGGAGGGGGACAGGGGATAGGTCTGGGGCCAACGTCCTGACTTTC; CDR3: CASRRGTGDRSGANVLTF
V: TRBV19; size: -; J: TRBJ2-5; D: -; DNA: TGTGCCAGTAGCGACATTAAAGAGACCCAGTACTTC; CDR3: CASSDIKETQYF
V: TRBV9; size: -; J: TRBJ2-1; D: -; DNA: TGTGCCAGCAGCGGTTCTGCGGCTCCCGAGCAGTTCTTC; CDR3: CASSGSAAPEQFF
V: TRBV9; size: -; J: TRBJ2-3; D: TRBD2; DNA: TGTGCCAGCAGCACACCCCCCGGGACTAGCGGCACAGATACGCAGTATTTT; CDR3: CASSTPPGTSGTDTQYF
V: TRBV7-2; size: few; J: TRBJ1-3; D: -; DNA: TGTGCCAGCAGCTGGCAGGGATTTGGGTCTGGAAACACCATATATTTT; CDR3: CASSWQGFGSGNTIYF
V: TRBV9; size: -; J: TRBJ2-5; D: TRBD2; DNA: TGTGCCAGCAGCGTATCAACTAGCGCGGAGACCCAGTACTTC; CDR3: CASSVSTSAETQYF
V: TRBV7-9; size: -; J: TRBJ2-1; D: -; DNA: TGTGCCAGCAGCCCCTTGATCGGAGGGAGCTCCTACAATGAGCAGTTCTTC; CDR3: CASSPLIGGSSYNEQFF
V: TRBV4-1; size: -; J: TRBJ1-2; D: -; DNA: TGCGCCAGCAGCTTCCTAGGTGGCTACACCTTC; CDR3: CASSFLGGYTF
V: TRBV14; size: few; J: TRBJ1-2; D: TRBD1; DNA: TGTGCCAGCAGCCGACAGGGCGCCAGCTATGGCTACACCTTC; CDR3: CASSRQGASYGYTF
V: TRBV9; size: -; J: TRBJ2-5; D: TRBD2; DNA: TGTGCCAGCAGCGTAGGACCTAGCGGGCAAGAGACCCAGTACTTC; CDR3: CASSVGPSGQETQYF
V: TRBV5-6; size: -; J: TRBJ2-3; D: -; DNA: TGTGCCAGCAGCTACGCACCTTGGGCAGGGTTATCCACAGATACGCAGTATTTT; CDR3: CASSYAPWAGLSTDTQYF
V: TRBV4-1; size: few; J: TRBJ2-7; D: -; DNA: TGCGCCAGCAGCCAAGATACCCGGGCCGAGCAGTACTTC; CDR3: CASSQDTRAEQYF
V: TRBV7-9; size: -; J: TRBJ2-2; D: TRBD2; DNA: TGTGCCAGCAGCGGGACTAGCGGGCCTCGCGCCGGGGAGCTGTTTTTT; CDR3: CASSGTSGPRAGELFF
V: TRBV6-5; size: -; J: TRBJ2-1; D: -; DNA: TGTGCCAGCAGCTCGGGGCGGGATGAGCAGTTCTTC; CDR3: CASSSGRDEQFF